This T cell receptor (beta chain) was identified in a study of beta chain features in type 1 diabetes. Expressed TCRB transcripts were sequenced because the isolated RNA had all been reverse transcribed beforehand. Sequencing was performed with immunoSEQ multiplex PCR; in TCRdb, only in-frame clones are kept and a portion is missing. The sample contains 680,000 or so clones, 15% of which appear only once. The V gene's germline CDR1 is MDHEN and CDR2 SYDVKM. The CDR3 consists of 15 residues. J lost 3 bases, V lost 2 bases, and 3 bases had no gene match. This TCR came from a man younger than 30 in good health. The chain links TRBV28 to TRBJ2-1; 8 bases align to TRBD1. The sequenced material came from naive CD4+ T cells from blood. The CDR3 spells CASSLDRGLYNEQFF. CDR3 bases: TGTGCCAGCAGTTTAGACAGGGGACTCTACAATGAGCAGTTCTTC.